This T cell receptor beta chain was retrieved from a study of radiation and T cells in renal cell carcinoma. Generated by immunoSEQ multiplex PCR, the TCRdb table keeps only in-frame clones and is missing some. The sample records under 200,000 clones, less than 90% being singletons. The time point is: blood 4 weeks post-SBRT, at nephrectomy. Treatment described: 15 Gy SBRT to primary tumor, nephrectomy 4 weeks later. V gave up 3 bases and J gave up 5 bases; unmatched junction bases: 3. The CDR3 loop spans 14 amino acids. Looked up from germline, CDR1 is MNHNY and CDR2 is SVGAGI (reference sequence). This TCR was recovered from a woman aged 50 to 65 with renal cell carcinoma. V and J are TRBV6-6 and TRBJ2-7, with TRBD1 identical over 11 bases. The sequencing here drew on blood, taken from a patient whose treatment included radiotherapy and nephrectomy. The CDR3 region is CASSYRTGGDEQYF. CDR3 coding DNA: TGTGCCAGCAGTTATAGGACAGGGGGCGACGAGCAGTACTTC.